This T cell receptor beta chain was observed in a study of glioma-infiltrating T cells. This clonotype was counted only a few times. TCR alpha and beta CDR3 regions were amplified from RNA using iRepertoire nested multiplex PCR. TCRdb used MiXCR to reprocess the multiplex PCR reads, holding one entry per CDR3 protein. This table holds 100,000 to 150,000 distinct CDR3 sequences, 24% found once. Trimming removed 9 bases at V and 8 bases at J, with 16 bases between. The CDR3 loop spans 12 amino acids. CDR1 MDHEN and CDR2 SYDVKM come from the germline V gene. Sequenced sample: glioma tissue, nonneoplastic brain tissue, or PBMCs (not recorded which). The clonotype comes from a human donor with low-grade glioma or glioblastoma, undergoing nonglioma brain surgery, or in good health (not recorded which). The genes are TRBV28 and TRBJ1-2, with D possibly matching TRBD1 (6 bases). CDR3 protein: CASQGLSRGYTF. The CDR3 DNA reads TGTGCCAGTCAGGGGTTGTCTAGAGGCTACACCTTC.